The 14 T cell receptor beta chains below come from one sample, sequenced in a study of OX40 agonist ivuxolimab in advanced cancers. The data were produced by immunoSEQ multiplex PCR, yet TCRdb's version contains in-frame clones alone and is incomplete. The sample yields tens of thousands of clones, roughly three quarters seen once. The sequencing here drew on CD4+ or CD8+ T cells sorted from blood, taken in a trial of the OX40 agonist ivuxolimab. All receptors derive from an adult with an advanced solid tumor such as melanoma, head and neck, liver or kidney cancer.

Only a few counts were recorded for this clone. This sequence joins TRBV11-2 and TRBJ1-1, with D unclear. Germline V gene sequence: CDR1 SGHAT, CDR2 FQNNGV. V dropped 5 bases and J dropped 1 base, with 14 bases sitting between them. This CDR3 has 15 residues. The CDR3 coding sequence is TGTGCCAGCAGCCCCTTAGGACTGAGGAACACTGAAGCTTTCTTT. Encoded protein: CASSPLGLRNTEAFF.

J is TRBJ2-1 and V is TRBV14, with 11 bases identical to TRBD2. The CDR3 runs to 16 residues. V gave up 1 base and J gave up 7 bases; unmatched junction bases: 6. CDR1 and CDR2 from the germline V gene are SGHDN and FVKESK. CDR3 in amino acids: CASSQALAGVSNEQFF. The CDR3, as DNA: TGTGCCAGCAGCCAAGCACTAGCGGGAGTGTCAAATGAGCAGTTCTTC.

V gene TRBV9 combines with J gene TRBJ2-7; possible D gene TRBD2, 5 bases. Germline V gene data show CDR1 as SGDLS and CDR2 as YYNGEE. Trimming removed 2 bases from V and 0 bases from J, with 9 bases in between. The CDR3 runs 14 residues. The CDR3 loop is CASSVSGNSYEQYF. CDR3 nucleotide sequence: TGTGCCAGCAGCGTGAGCGGAAACTCCTACGAGCAGTACTTC.

This clone was seen more than once but under ten times. The chain joins TRBV7-9 to TRBJ2-2, with a tentative D call TRBD2 (6 bases). V was pared by 1 base and J by 0 bases, with 9 bases between. CDR1 and CDR2 from the germline V gene are SEHNR and FQNEAQ (reference sequence). This CDR3 has 16 residues. The CDR3 reads CASSLGGGSNTGELFF. CDR3 DNA sequence: TGTGCCAGCAGCTTAGGTGGAGGGTCGAACACCGGGGAGCTGTTTTTT.

Only a few counts were recorded for this clone. The chain has TRBV10-3 and TRBJ2-2; 7 bases agree with TRBD1. J lost 1 base, V lost 8 bases, and 1 base had no gene match. The germline gives CDR1 ENHRY, CDR2 SYGVKD. This CDR3 comprises 13 residues. The CDR3 DNA follows: TGTGCCATCGCAGGGGGGAACACCGGGGAGCTGTTTTTT. Encoded protein: CAIAGGNTGELFF.

This sequence joins TRBV10-2 and TRBJ1-2; D unclear. The CDR3 totals 16 residues. Trimming removed 3 bases at V and 0 bases at J, with 14 bases between. Germline CDR1 reads WSHSY; CDR2 reads SAAADI. Written as DNA, the CDR3 is TGCGCCAGCAGTGATGAGTTGGGAAGAGCTAACTATGGCTACACCTTC. Translated: CASSDELGRANYGYTF.

The rearrangement uses TRBV28 and TRBJ2-7; TRBD2 matches 9 bases. The germline gives CDR1 MDHEN, CDR2 SYDVKM. CDR3 length equals 16 residues. V shed 1 base and J 2 bases; nucleotides not matched to a gene: 6. The CDR3 DNA sequence: TGTGCCAGCAGTTTATTACGACTAGCGGATGCCTACGAGCAGTACTTC. Residues: CASSLLRLADAYEQYF.

This clone has only a few counts. The chain recombines TRBV29-1 with TRBJ1-1, with TRBD1 matching 7 bases. There are 13 residues in the CDR3. With 6 bases clipped from V and 1 base from J, the junction kept 5 bases outside the gene matches. In germline, CDR1 is SQVTM, CDR2 ANQGSEA. The chain's CDR3 is CSVARDRNTEAFF. CDR3 nucleotide sequence: TGCAGCGTCGCCCGGGACAGGAACACTGAAGCTTTCTTT.

The genes are TRBV5-1 and TRBJ2-1; 13 positions agree with TRBD2. The CDR3 loop spans 16 amino acids. The germline CDR1 and CDR2 sequences are SGHRS and YFSETQ. After removal of 3 bases from V and 4 bases from J, the junction contained 4 bases not matched to a gene. In DNA form, the CDR3 reads TGCGCCAGCAGCTCAGGGACTAGCGGGGCTTACAATGAGCAGTTCTTC. Amino acid sequence: CASSSGTSGAYNEQFF.

This clone was recorded only once. V usage is TRBV18 and J usage is TRBJ1-1; 10 bases line up with TRBD1. V shed 3 bases, J shed 5 bases, and the junction held 6 bases outside the gene matches. Germline CDR1 KGHSH, CDR2 LQKENI. This CDR3 contains 15 residues. The CDR3 DNA is TGTGCCAGCTCACCTTGGACAGGGGGGTTTACTGAAGCTTTCTTT. It encodes CASSPWTGGFTEAFF.

The table lists this clone with a few counts. The J gene is TRBJ1-2, the V gene TRBV18; no clear D. The V end lost 3 bases, the J end lost 6 bases, and 8 bases lay between the germline ends. Looked up from germline, CDR1 is KGHSH and CDR2 is LQKENI. This CDR3 region has 12 residues. The CDR3 here is CASSPSRDGYTF. The DNA for the CDR3 is TGTGCCAGCTCACCCTCCCGGGATGGCTACACCTTC.

The chain employs TRBV21-1 and TRBJ2-3; the DNA was not used to check the table's D call, TRBD1. TRBV21-1 is annotated as a pseudogene. The CDR3 length is 16 residues. The CDR3: CASSKVRGHYTDTQYF. CDR3 nucleotides: TGTGCCAGCAGCAAAGTCCGTGGGCATTACACAGATACGCAGTATTTT.

This clone was observed a handful of times. The J gene is TRBJ2-1, the V gene TRBV14, with TRBD2 matching 7 bases. In germline, CDR1 is SGHDN, CDR2 FVKESK. With 6 bases clipped from V and 6 bases from J, the junction kept 5 bases outside the gene matches. The CDR3 extends over 13 amino acids. CDR3 sequence reads: CASRHLAANEQFF. DNA of the CDR3: TGTGCCAGCAGGCATCTAGCGGCCAATGAGCAGTTCTTC.

The chain links TRBV5-1 to TRBJ1-5; 7 bases map to TRBD1. Germline-derived CDR1 and CDR2 are SGHRS and YFSETQ. V was pared by 4 bases and J by 0 bases, with 4 bases of the junction left unmatched. The CDR3 totals 15 residues. The CDR3 DNA is TGCGCCAGCAGCCCGACAGGGAATAGCAATCAGCCCCAGCATTTT. Residues: CASSPTGNSNQPQHF.